Listed below are T cell receptor beta chains from one sample, sequenced in a study of blood T cell repertoires in COVID-19. This table comes from immunoSEQ multiplex PCR, and its TCRdb copy is limited to in-frame clones, with some not included. Here the sample spans approximately 69,000 clones, 82% being singletons. Sample: peripheral blood. The origin of the receptors is a woman of 80 years or more with acute or convalescent COVID-19. The CDR3 runs from the conserved cysteine through the conserved F or W. D genes are given only for firm matches. The listing skips clone size in some rows; elsewhere it reads once, few, many or a size class.

V	size	D	J	DNA	CDR3
TRBV6-5	.	TRBD1	TRBJ2-7	TGTGCCAGCAGTCGGGACAGCCTTGGAGAGCAGTACTTC	CASSRDSLGEQYF
TRBV18	.	.	TRBJ2-1	TGTGCCAGCTCACCAGTGCAGGGCTCCTACAATGAGCAGTTCTTC	CASSPVQGSYNEQFF
TRBV7-9	.	.	TRBJ1-1	TGTGCCAGCAGCTTAGTTCGGGGAGGACGGACCTTTGAAGCTTTCTTT	CASSLVRGGRTFEAFF
TRBV21-1	.	.	TRBJ2-3	TGTGCCAGCAGCACACCGGGACAGAACACAGATACGCAGTATTTT	CASSTPGQNTDTQYF
TRBV5-1	few	TRBD1	TRBJ1-6	TGCGCCAGCAGCGTGGGGGACAGGAGCTCCTATAATTCACCCCTCCACTTT	CASSVGDRSSYNSPLHF
TRBV7-9	.	TRBD1	TRBJ1-5	TGTGCCAGCAGCCTTACAGGGGGCAATCAGCCCCAGCATTTT	CASSLTGGNQPQHF
TRBV27	few	TRBD1	TRBJ1-1	TGTGCCAGCAGTCCCTACGACAGGGGATATACTGAAGCTTTCTTT	CASSPYDRGYTEAFF
TRBV7-2	.	TRBD2	TRBJ2-1	TGTGCCAGCAGCTTAGAGGGACTAGTGGTTAATGAGCAGTTCTTC	CASSLEGLVVNEQFF
TRBV9	.	.	TRBJ2-5	TGTGCCAGCAGCGTAGCAGGAAGACAGCAAGAGACCCAGTACTTC	CASSVAGRQQETQYF
TRBV6-5	.	TRBD2	TRBJ2-1	TGTGCCAGCAGGCGGGGGGCGCCCTACAATGAGCAGTTCTTC	CASRRGAPYNEQFF
TRBV4-1	.	TRBD2	TRBJ2-7	TGCGCCAGCAGCCAGGGGACTAGCGGGAGCCTGTACGAGCAGTACTTC	CASSQGTSGSLYEQYF
TRBV5-1	few	.	TRBJ2-7	TGCGCCAGCAGCCTCTTGACAAATGTCTACGAGCAGTACTTC	CASSLLTNVYEQYF
TRBV4-1	.	TRBD1	TRBJ1-6	TGCGCCAGCAGCCAAGTCGAACAGGGGGCCAGCTCCTATAATTCACCCCTCCACTTT	CASSQVEQGASSYNSPLHF
TRBV6-1	.	TRBD2	TRBJ2-3	TGTGCCAGCAGTGACAGAGCCTCCTGGAGACTAGCGGCCACAGATACGCAGTATTTT	CASSDRASWRLAATDTQYF
TRBV7-7	.	TRBD2	TRBJ2-1	TGTGCCAGCAGCTCTACTAGCGGGAGCTGGGGTGAGCAGTTCTTC	CASSSTSGSWGEQFF
TRBV5-1	once	TRBD1	TRBJ2-7	TGCGCCAGCAGCTTGGGTCCAGGGGGAACTTTCTACGAGCAGTACTTC	CASSLGPGGTFYEQYF
TRBV6-6	.	TRBD2	TRBJ2-1	TGTGCCAGCAGTCACGGGGGACTAGCGGCCCTAGGGGACAATGAGCAGTTCTTC	CASSHGGLAALGDNEQFF
TRBV19	.	.	TRBJ1-5	TGTGCCAGTAGTATTTCGGGGAGGAGCAATCAGCCCCAGCATTTT	CASSISGRSNQPQHF
TRBV19	.	.	TRBJ1-5	TGTGCCAGTAGTATGCGGTTATCGGGGATTCAGCCCCAGCATTTT	CASSMRLSGIQPQHF
TRBV21-1	few	.	TRBJ1-5	TGTGCCAGCAGCGGACAGGGAGGCAATCAGCCCCAGCATTTT	CASSGQGGNQPQHF